Shown below are 11 T cell receptor beta chains from a single sample sequenced in a study of early T cells in non-severe SARS-CoV-2 infection. In TCRdb, the 5' RACE reads were re-called with MiXCR into one record per CDR3 protein. The sample contains under 80,000 distinct CDR3 sequences, 10% to 15% of which appear only once. Material: whole blood. The receptors shown here come from an adult who was a healthcare worker with PCR-confirmed SARS-CoV-2 infection or an uninfected control (not recorded which).

In this sample, this clonotype turned up a few times. This rearrangement joins TRBV29-1 to TRBJ1-1; D call uncertain. There are 11 residues in the CDR3. Trimming removed 5 bases at V and 0 bases at J, with 4 bases between. Germline V lookup: CDR1 SQVTM, CDR2 ANQGSEA. Written as DNA, the CDR3 is TGCAGCGTTCGAGTGAACACTGAAGCTTTCTTT. The encoded protein is CSVRVNTEAFF. Full variable domain (rest looked up from reference TRBV29-1 and TRBJ1-1): SAVISQKPSRDICQRGTSLTIQCQVDSQVTMMFWYRQQPGQSLTLIATANQGSEATYESGFVIDKFPISRPNLTFSTLTVSNMSPEDSSIYLCSVRVNTEAFFGQGTRLTVV.

Regarding this clonotype: One end of the junction does not line up with germline, which may come from a read error. CDR3 loop: CSVEFRLNEQFF. Written as DNA, the CDR3 is TGCAGCGTTGAATTCCGCCTCAATGAGCAGTTCTTT. The chain links TRBV29-1 to TRBJ2-1, with D unclear. Germline assignment: CDR1 SQVTM and CDR2 ANQGSEA. The CDR3 consists of 12 residues.

At least ten counts were recorded for this clonotype. The chain uses TRBV19 and TRBJ2-1; D perhaps matches TRBD2 (5 bases). V was shortened by 7 bases and J by 9 bases, with 13 bases between the two germline ends. CDR3 size: 12 residues. Germline V gene lookup returns CDR1 LNHDA and CDR2 SQIVND (reference sequence). The CDR3 DNA is TGTGCCAGTACCTTCACCGGAGGTGAGCAGTTCTTC. It specifies CASTFTGGEQFF.

This clonotype was detected many times. This chain uses TRBV6-6 with TRBJ2-1; no definite D call. The CDR3 runs 12 residues. V was cut by 2 bases and J by 7 bases, with 6 bases left in between. Germline V gene data show CDR1 as MNHNY and CDR2 as SVGAGI (reference sequence). The CDR3 DNA follows: TGTGCCAGCAGTTACGACGTTAATGAGCAGTTCTTC. Protein: CASSYDVNEQFF.

A remark on this clonotype: Being one base from a much bigger clone, this may be a read error. V is TRBV24-1 and J is TRBJ2-3, with D unclear. Trimming shortened V by 3 bases and J by 2 bases, and 17 bases separated the two germline ends. The CDR3 has 17 amino acids. The germline gives CDR1 KGHDR, CDR2 SFDVKD. The CDR3: CATSDHQWYSHTDTQYF. DNA of the CDR3: TGTGCCACCAGTGATCACCAATGGTACAGCCACACAGATACGCAGTATTTT.

This clonotype has a count of ten or more. The rearrangement uses TRBV7-2 and TRBJ2-5, with D perhaps matching TRBD1 (6 bases). Germline V gives CDR1 SGHTA, CDR2 FQGNSA. The V and J ends lost 3 bases and 3 bases respectively, with 11 bases between them. The length of the CDR3 is 14 residues. The CDR3 here is CASSLQGRKETQYF. DNA of the CDR3: TGTGCCAGCAGCTTGCAGGGGCGCAAAGAGACCCAGTACTTC.

This clonotype was detected many times. The chain employs TRBV5-5 and TRBJ2-3, with 7 bases aligning to TRBD2. This CDR3 contains 16 residues. V gave up 0 bases and J gave up 2 bases; unmatched junction bases: 6. The V gene's germline CDR1 is SGHKS and CDR2 YYEKEE (reference sequence). In DNA, the CDR3 is TGTGCCAGCAGCTTGGTGTTGGGGAGGGACACAGATACGCAGTATTTT. Translated, it gives CASSLVLGRDTDTQYF.

The chain employs TRBV20-1 and TRBJ2-7, with D perhaps matching TRBD1 or TRBD2 (7 bases each). The CDR3 contains 14 residues. The V gene lost 6 bases and the J gene lost 4 bases, with 19 bases spanning the gap. CDR1 DFQATT and CDR2 SNEGSKA come from the germline V gene (reference sequence). The chain's CDR3 is CSAAQGSGGYEQYF. The CDR3 coding sequence is TGCAGTGCCGCACAGGGGTCGGGGGGTTACGAGCAGTACTTC.

This clonotype occurred many times. This chain uses TRBV29-1 with TRBJ1-5; weak D call: TRBD1 (5 bases). Germline V lookup: CDR1 SQVTM, CDR2 ANQGSEA. V gave up 6 bases and J gave up 3 bases, with 9 bases separating them. CDR3 length equals 12 residues. This chain's CDR3 is CSVGGDNQPQHF. The CDR3 DNA is TGCAGCGTGGGGGGGGACAATCAGCCCCAGCATTTT.

This clonotype was seen many times. The V and J genes are TRBV18 and TRBJ1-1, with 7 bases identical to TRBD1. V lost 3 bases to trimming and J lost 3 bases; unmatched junction nucleotides: 10. This CDR3 is built from 16 residues. Germline loops: CDR1 KGHSH, CDR2 LQKENI. DNA of the CDR3: TGTGCCAGCTCACCCCGGATGACAGGGATTTACACTGAAGCTTTCTTT. Protein sequence: CASSPRMTGIYTEAFF.

This clonotype showed up many times. V and J are TRBV29-1 and TRBJ2-7, with TRBD1 matching 7 bases. Germline trimming cut 3 bases from V and 3 bases from J; bases unmatched to any gene: 5. Germline V gene lookup returns CDR1 SQVTM and CDR2 ANQGSEA. This CDR3 contains 13 residues. CDR3 in amino acids: CSVETWDSYEQYF. CDR3 nucleotides: TGCAGCGTTGAGACCTGGGACAGCTACGAGCAGTACTTC.